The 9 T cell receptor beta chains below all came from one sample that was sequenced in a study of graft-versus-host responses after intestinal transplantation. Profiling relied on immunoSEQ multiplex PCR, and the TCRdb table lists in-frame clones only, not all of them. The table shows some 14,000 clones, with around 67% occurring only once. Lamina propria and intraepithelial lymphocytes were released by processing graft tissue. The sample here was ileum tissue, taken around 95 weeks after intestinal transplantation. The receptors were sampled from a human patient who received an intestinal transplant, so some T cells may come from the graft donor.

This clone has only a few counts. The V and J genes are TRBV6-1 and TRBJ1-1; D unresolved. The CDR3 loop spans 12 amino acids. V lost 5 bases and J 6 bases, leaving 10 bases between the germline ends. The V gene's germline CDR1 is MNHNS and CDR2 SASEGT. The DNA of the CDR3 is TGTGCCAGCAGTCGGCTAGGTGCTGAAGCTTTCTTT. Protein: CASSRLGAEAFF.

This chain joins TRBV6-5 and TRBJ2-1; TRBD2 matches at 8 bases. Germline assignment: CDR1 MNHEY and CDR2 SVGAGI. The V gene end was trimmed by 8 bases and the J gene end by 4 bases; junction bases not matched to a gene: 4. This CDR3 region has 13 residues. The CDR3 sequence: CASQRGPYNEQFF. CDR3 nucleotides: TGTGCCAGCCAGCGGGGGCCATACAATGAGCAGTTCTTC.

The CDR3 reads CASSLVYRGYEQYF. DNA of the CDR3: TGTGCCAGCAGCTTGGTTTACAGGGGCTACGAGCAGTACTTC. The genes are TRBV7-2 and TRBJ2-7; 7 bases are shared with TRBD1. V gave up 3 bases and J gave up 3 bases; unmatched junction bases: 5. CDR3 length equals 14 residues. Germline V gene data show CDR1 as SGHTA and CDR2 as FQGNSA.

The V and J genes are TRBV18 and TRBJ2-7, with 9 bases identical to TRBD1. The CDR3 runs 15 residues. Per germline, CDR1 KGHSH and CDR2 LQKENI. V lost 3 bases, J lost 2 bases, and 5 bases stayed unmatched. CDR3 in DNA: TGTGCCAGCTCACCGCCAGGGACAGGGACCTACGAGCAGTACTTC. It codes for CASSPPGTGTYEQYF.

The CDR3 DNA reads TGTGCCAGCATTCCCGACAGTAGCTCCTACGAGCAGTACTTC. Encoded protein: CASIPDSSSYEQYF. The chain uses TRBV6-6 and TRBJ2-5; D is perhaps TRBD1 (5 bases). Near its end, the DNA agrees better with TRBJ2-7, so the J call may be wrong. The CDR3 runs 14 residues. Germline V gene sequence: CDR1 MNHNY, CDR2 SVGAGI (reference sequence).

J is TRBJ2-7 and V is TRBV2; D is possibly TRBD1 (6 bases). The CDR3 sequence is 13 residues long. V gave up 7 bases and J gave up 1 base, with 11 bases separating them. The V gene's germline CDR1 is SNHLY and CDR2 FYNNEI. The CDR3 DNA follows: TGTGCCAGCACCGAAGACAGGTCCTACGAGCAGTACTTC. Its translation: CASTEDRSYEQYF.

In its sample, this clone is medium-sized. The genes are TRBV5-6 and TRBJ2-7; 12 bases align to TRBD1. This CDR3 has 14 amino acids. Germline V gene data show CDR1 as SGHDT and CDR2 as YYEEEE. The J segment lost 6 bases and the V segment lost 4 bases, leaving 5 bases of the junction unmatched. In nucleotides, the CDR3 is TGTGCCAGCAGCGGAGGGACAGGGGGCGGCGAGCAGTACTTC. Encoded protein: CASSGGTGGGEQYF. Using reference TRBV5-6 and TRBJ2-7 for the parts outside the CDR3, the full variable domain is DAGVTQSPTHLIKTRGQQVTLRCSPKSGHDTVSWYQQALGQGPQFIFQYYEEEERQRGNFPDRFSGHQFPNYSSELNVNALLLGDSALYLCASSGGTGGGEQYFGPGTRLTVT.

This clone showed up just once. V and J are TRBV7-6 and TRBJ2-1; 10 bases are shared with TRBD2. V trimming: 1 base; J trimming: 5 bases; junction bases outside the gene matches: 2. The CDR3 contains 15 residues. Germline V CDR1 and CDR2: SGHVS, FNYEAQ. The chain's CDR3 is CASSLELAGNNEQFF. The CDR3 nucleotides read TGTGCCAGCAGCTTAGAACTAGCGGGGAACAATGAGCAGTTCTTC.

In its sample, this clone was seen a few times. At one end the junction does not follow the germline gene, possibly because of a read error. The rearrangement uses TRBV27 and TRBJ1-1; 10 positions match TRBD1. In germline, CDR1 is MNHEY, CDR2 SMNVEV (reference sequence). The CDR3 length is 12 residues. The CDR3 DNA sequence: TGTGCCAGCAGGAGACAGGGGGCTGAGGCTTTCTTT. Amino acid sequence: CASRRQGAEAFF.